One TCR beta chain is described in this entry. Antigen: not known. These data belong to a study of CD8 T cells in ankylosing spondylitis. Findings of the study overall: Certain motif variants had earlier appeared in reactive arthritis synovial fluid and blood. Within peripheral blood, clones linked to disease were CD8+ and relatively rare. Within matched ankylosing spondylitis synovial fluid, disease-linked clones were reportedly significantly enriched. Ankylosing spondylitis blood seemed to carry a telltale TCR beta motif made of fewer than ten highly homologous variants.

The CDR3 is 13 residues long. Germline V CDR1 and CDR2: SGDLS, YYNGEE. Deletions cut 1 base from V and 10 bases from J, with 14 bases between. As the method for making TCR beta libraries, quantitative 5'-RACE with molecular barcodes was used. Each CDR3 protein gets one entry after TCRdb re-called the 5' RACE reads with MiXCR. The table lists fewer than 250,000 distinct CDR3 sequences, 15% to 20% of them singletons. The sequencing sample was made of blood, either unsorted or a sorted T cell fraction (not recorded which). This sequence was found in a male donor with ankylosing spondylitis. V and J are TRBV9 and TRBJ1-1; D might be TRBD1 (6 bases). CDR3 residues: CASSVSEGDAAFF. Written as DNA, the CDR3 is TGTGCCAGCAGCGTAAGTGAGGGGGACGCAGCTTTCTTT.